The clone carrying this T cell receptor beta chain was seen only a few times. This specimen comes from a study of tumor-infiltrating lymphocytes in glioblastoma multiforme. CDR3 length: 16 amino acids. Germline lookup yields CDR1 MGHRA and CDR2 YSYEKL. Trimming took 0 bases from V and 9 from J, leaving 20 bases between them. TCRB libraries came from RNA via three nested multiplex PCR rounds. Input was about 450 ng total RNA, reverse-transcribed with a C-beta primer. TCRdb passed the multiplex PCR reads through MiXCR, listing each CDR3 protein once. The sample lists fewer than 11,000 distinct CDR3 sequences, roughly 70% seen once, with around 30% in the top ten.

The origin of this receptor is a male donor with glioblastoma. The sample consisted of brain tumor tissue. The V gene is TRBV4-1, the J gene TRBJ1-2; no firm D call. CDR3 in DNA: TGCGCCAGCAGCCAAGATCGATACAGAGGAAAATATAGCTACACCTTC. Its translation: CASSQDRYRGKYSYTF.